Below, 23 T cell receptor beta chains from the same sample are listed, as sequenced in a study of blood T cell repertoires in COVID-19. Repertoires were generated with immunoSEQ multiplex PCR, while TCRdb's copy carries only in-frame clones and drops some. The repertoire has fewer than 200,000 clones, around 90% of them found once; the top ten carry around 4.8%. Sequencing used peripheral blood. The receptors were gathered from a young man with COVID-19, enrolled during active disease.

V and J are TRBV29-1 and TRBJ1-5, with 10 bases matching TRBD1. Germline V lookup: CDR1 SQVTM, CDR2 ANQGSEA. This CDR3 comprises 13 residues. V was pared by 6 bases and J by 7 bases, with 6 bases of the junction left unmatched. CDR3 nucleotides: TGCAGCGTCGCAGGACAGGGGGGCCAGCCCCAGCATTTT. Amino acid sequence: CSVAGQGGQPQHF.

This clone showed up just once. This chain joins TRBV12-5 and TRBJ2-1; TRBD2 agrees at 7 bases. The V and J ends lost 1 base and 9 bases, in that order; junction bases with no gene match: 3. Germline V gene lookup returns CDR1 LGHNT and CDR2 FRNRAP. The CDR3 runs to 13 residues. The CDR3 DNA follows: TGTGCTAGTGGTTTGGGAAGACTAGCTGAGCAGTTCTTC. This gives the protein CASGLGRLAEQFF.

This chain links TRBV28 with TRBJ1-2; 7 nucleotides align to TRBD1. The CDR3 covers 14 residues. The germline CDR1 and CDR2 sequences are MDHEN and SYDVKM. The V gene end was trimmed by 5 bases and the J gene end by 3 bases; junction bases not matched to a gene: 6. CDR3 bases: TGTGCCAGCAGTGTCAGGGGGAACCACTATGGCTACACCTTC. As protein: CASSVRGNHYGYTF.

This sequence joins TRBV6-5 and TRBJ2-3; possible D gene TRBD1, 5 bases. Germline V gene lookup returns CDR1 MNHEY and CDR2 SVGAGI. Trimming took off 1 base at V and 0 bases at J, with 8 bases between the two ends. CDR3 length: 15 residues. The CDR3 region is CASSYLDISTDTQYF. For the CDR3, the DNA is TGTGCCAGCAGTTACTTGGACATTAGCACAGATACGCAGTATTTT.

This clone was counted once. The gene calls are TRBV7-8 and TRBJ2-1; 10 bases map to TRBD1. The germline V gene has CDR1 SGHVS and CDR2 FQNEAQ. Germline trimming cut 5 bases from V and 6 bases from J; bases unmatched to any gene: 7. The CDR3 consists of 15 residues. In DNA form, the CDR3 reads TGTGCCAGCAGCCAGACAGGGGGCGCCTTCAATGAGCAGTTCTTC. It yields the protein CASSQTGGAFNEQFF.

The gene calls are TRBV28 and TRBJ2-7; 8 nucleotides match TRBD1. The V segment lost 5 bases and the J segment 3 bases; nucleotides outside the gene matches: 6. This CDR3 is 14 amino acids long. CDR1 MDHEN and CDR2 SYDVKM come from the germline V gene. CDR3 nucleotides: TGTGCCAGCAGTCCGGGACAGGAGTTCTACGAGCAGTACTTC. Translation: CASSPGQEFYEQYF.

The CDR3 nucleotides read TGTGCCAGCAGCCTCGGGGTTGGTTCGGGCTATGGCTACACCTTC. As protein: CASSLGVGSGYGYTF. The gene calls are TRBV7-8 and TRBJ1-2; D gene unclear. The germline CDR1 and CDR2 sequences are SGHVS and FQNEAQ. Trimming took 5 bases from V and 4 from J, leaving 17 bases between them. CDR3 length: 15 amino acids.

The chain employs TRBV5-1 and TRBJ2-7, with TRBD2 identical over 11 bases. CDR1 SGHRS and CDR2 YFSETQ come from the germline V gene. The CDR3 is 18 amino acids. V gave up 0 bases and J gave up 6 bases; unmatched junction bases: 14. DNA for the CDR3: TGCGCCAGCAGCTTGGAGCTAGCGGGAGGTTTCCTGGAGCCCGAGCAGTACTTC. Its translation: CASSLELAGGFLEPEQYF.

The table lists this clone with a count of one. This CDR3 is CAWSGRSNEKLFF. The DNA for the CDR3 is TGTGCCTGGAGTGGACGGAGTAATGAAAAACTGTTTTTT. This chain joins TRBV30 and TRBJ1-4, with D uncertain. The length of the CDR3 is 13 residues. Trimming took off 1 base at V and 4 bases at J, with 7 bases between the two ends. Germline assignment: CDR1 GTSNPN and CDR2 SVGIG (reference sequence). Based on the CDR3 plus reference TRBV30 and TRBJ1-4, the full variable domain is SQTIHQWPATLVQPVGSPLSLECTVEGTSNPNLYWYRQAAGRGLQLLFYSVGIGQISSEVPQNLSASRPQDRQFILSSKKLLLSDSGFYLCAWSGRSNEKLFFGSGTQLSVL.

This chain uses TRBV5-4 with TRBJ1-6; TRBD1 matches at 12 bases. The germline CDR1 and CDR2 sequences are SGHNT and YYREEE (reference sequence). With 9 bases clipped from V and 10 bases from J, the junction kept 8 bases outside the gene matches. CDR3 length: 14 amino acids. CDR3 coding DNA: TGTGCCAAGCCGGGACAGGGGGCAGGATCACCCCTCCACTTT. This gives the protein CAKPGQGAGSPLHF.

J is TRBJ1-5 and V is TRBV28; TRBD1 matches 7 bases. V was pared by 3 bases and J by 6 bases, with 8 bases of the junction left unmatched. Germline V gene data show CDR1 as MDHEN and CDR2 as SYDVKM. CDR3 length: 15 amino acids. As DNA, the CDR3 is TGTGCCAGCAGTTTGGTTGACAGGGTAGTTCAGCCCCAGCATTTT. Encoded protein: CASSLVDRVVQPQHF.

The V and J genes are TRBV4-1 and TRBJ1-5, with D tentatively TRBD1 (5 bases). V dropped 3 bases and J dropped 6 bases, with 15 bases sitting between them. The germline gives CDR1 MGHRA, CDR2 YSYEKL. There are 15 residues in the CDR3. The CDR3 bases are TGCGCCAGCAGCCAGGCCCACCAGGGCGGTCAGCCCCAGCATTTT. Translation: CASSQAHQGGQPQHF.

The chain recombines TRBV27 with TRBJ2-1; weak D call: TRBD2 (6 bases). Trimming pared 8 bases from V and 5 bases from J, leaving 13 bases between. Germline assignment: CDR1 MNHEY and CDR2 SMNVEV (reference sequence). The CDR3 contains 13 residues. This CDR3 reads CASRGTSHNEQFF. Here the CDR3 DNA reads TGTGCCAGCCGCGGGACTTCCCACAATGAGCAGTTCTTC.

This sequence joins TRBV7-2 and TRBJ1-5; weak D call: TRBD1 (6 bases). The V gene lost 2 bases and the J gene lost 6 bases, with 14 bases spanning the gap. Germline V gives CDR1 SGHTA, CDR2 FQGNSA. The CDR3 contains 15 residues. This CDR3 reads CASSLNRGAGQPQHF. CDR3 sequence (DNA): TGTGCCAGCAGCTTAAATCGGGGGGCGGGTCAGCCCCAGCATTTT. The full variable domain, its missing parts supplied by reference TRBV7-2 and TRBJ1-5, is GAGVSQSPSNKVTEKGKDVELRCDPISGHTALYWYRQSLGQGLEFLIYFQGNSAPDKSGLPSDRFSAERTGGSVSTLTIQRTQQEDSAVYLCASSLNRGAGQPQHFGDGTRLSIL.

The CDR3 nucleotides read TGTGCCAGCACTAGTACAGGTTACTCTGGAAACACCATATATTTT. As protein: CASTSTGYSGNTIYF. V usage is TRBV5-6 and J usage is TRBJ1-3, with a possible D match to TRBD1 (5 bases). CDR1 and CDR2 (germline): SGHDT, YYEEEE. V shed 6 bases and J shed 0 bases, with 13 bases lying between them. This CDR3 region has 15 residues. Looking up the rest from reference TRBV5-6 and TRBJ1-3 gives the full variable domain: DAGVTQSPTHLIKTRGQQVTLRCSPKSGHDTVSWYQQALGQGPQFIFQYYEEEERQRGNFPDRFSGHQFPNYSSELNVNALLLGDSALYLCASTSTGYSGNTIYFGEGSWLTVV.

This clone has a handful of counts. V usage is TRBV4-3 and J usage is TRBJ2-7, with no clear D. The CDR3 has 14 amino acids. Per germline, CDR1 LGHNA and CDR2 YSLEER. Trimming removed 0 bases at V and 0 bases at J, with 6 bases between. The CDR3 bases are TGCGCCAGCAGCCAAGATGTCGGCTCCTACGAGCAGTACTTC. This encodes CASSQDVGSYEQYF.

The chain is built from TRBV29-1 and TRBJ1-1; D unclear. Per the germline V gene, CDR1 is SQVTM and CDR2 is ANQGSEA. Trimming removed 2 bases from V and 4 bases from J, with 11 bases in between. The CDR3 is made up of 13 amino acids. CDR3 DNA: TGCAGCGTTGAACGGGTTTTGATCACTGAAGCTTTCTTT. It specifies CSVERVLITEAFF.

This clone has a handful of counts. The V gene is TRBV29-1, the J gene TRBJ2-7; D may be TRBD1 (6 bases). The V gene's germline CDR1 is SQVTM and CDR2 ANQGSEA. Trimming took 5 bases from V and 5 from J, leaving 13 bases between them. This CDR3 contains 12 residues. In DNA, the CDR3 is TGCAGCGTTATCGTCAGGGGCGACGAGCAGTACTTC. It codes for CSVIVRGDEQYF.

The CDR3 loop reads CASSLEQGLEAFF. CDR3 bases: TGTGCCAGCAGCTTGGAGCAGGGGCTTGAAGCTTTCTTT. The gene calls are TRBV5-4 and TRBJ1-1; D might be TRBD1 (6 bases). Germline lookup yields CDR1 SGHNT and CDR2 YYREEE (reference sequence). The V end lost 0 bases, the J end lost 7 bases, and 10 bases lay between the germline ends. CDR3 length: 13 amino acids.

This sequence joins TRBV7-8 and TRBJ2-4; no reliable D call. Trimming removed 3 bases from V and 0 bases from J, with 12 bases in between. Germline V lookup: CDR1 SGHVS, CDR2 FQNEAQ. The CDR3 runs to 16 residues. The CDR3 loop is CASSFSGALAKNIQYF. CDR3 DNA sequence: TGTGCCAGCAGCTTCTCCGGAGCCTTAGCCAAAAACATTCAGTACTTC.

This chain joins TRBV28 and TRBJ2-7; 9 nucleotides line up with TRBD1. The germline CDR1 and CDR2 sequences are MDHEN and SYDVKM. The CDR3 consists of 13 residues. V trimming: 6 bases; J trimming: 5 bases; junction bases outside the gene matches: 5. CDR3 sequence reads: CASSTGTGNEQYF. CDR3 in DNA: TGTGCCAGCAGCACCGGGACAGGGAACGAGCAGTACTTC.

This chain joins TRBV6-6 and TRBJ1-1; 10 bases map to TRBD1. Losses at the gene ends were 4 bases for V and 0 bases for J; bases not matched to a gene: 2. The CDR3 is made up of 15 amino acids. The germline CDR1 and CDR2 sequences are MNHNY and SVGAGI (reference sequence). CDR3 in DNA: TGTGCCAGCAGTTGGGACAGGGGAATGAACACTGAAGCTTTCTTT. Translation: CASSWDRGMNTEAFF.

The J gene is TRBJ2-1, the V gene TRBV19; TRBD1 aligns across 8 bases. With 6 bases clipped from V and 10 bases from J, the junction kept 11 bases outside the gene matches. The CDR3 extends over 14 amino acids. CDR1 LNHDA and CDR2 SQIVND come from the germline V gene (reference sequence). DNA for the CDR3: TGTGCCAGTAGCACGGACAGGGAGAGGTGGGAGCAGTTCTTC. Amino acids: CASSTDRERWEQFF.